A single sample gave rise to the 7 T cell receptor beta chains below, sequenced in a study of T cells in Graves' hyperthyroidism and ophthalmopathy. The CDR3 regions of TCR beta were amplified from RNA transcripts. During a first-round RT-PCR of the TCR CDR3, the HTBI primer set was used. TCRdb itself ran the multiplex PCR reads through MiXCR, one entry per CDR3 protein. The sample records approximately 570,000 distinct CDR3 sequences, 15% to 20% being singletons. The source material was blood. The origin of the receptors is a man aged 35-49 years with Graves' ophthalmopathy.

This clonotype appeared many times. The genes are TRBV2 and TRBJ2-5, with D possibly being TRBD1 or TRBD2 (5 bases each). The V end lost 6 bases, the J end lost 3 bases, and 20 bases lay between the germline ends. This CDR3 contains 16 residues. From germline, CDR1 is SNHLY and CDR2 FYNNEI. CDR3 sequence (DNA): TGTGCCAGCAGCCCTCGTGGGGGTGGTAGGAAAGAGACCCAGTACTTC. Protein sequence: CASSPRGGGRKETQYF.

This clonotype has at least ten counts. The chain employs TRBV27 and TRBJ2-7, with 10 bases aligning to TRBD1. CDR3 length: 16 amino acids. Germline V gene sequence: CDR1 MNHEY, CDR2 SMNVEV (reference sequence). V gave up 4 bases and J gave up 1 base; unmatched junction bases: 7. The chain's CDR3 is CASSSRDRGSSYEQYF. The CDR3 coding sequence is TGTGCCAGCAGTTCAAGGGACAGGGGAAGTTCCTACGAGCAGTACTTC.

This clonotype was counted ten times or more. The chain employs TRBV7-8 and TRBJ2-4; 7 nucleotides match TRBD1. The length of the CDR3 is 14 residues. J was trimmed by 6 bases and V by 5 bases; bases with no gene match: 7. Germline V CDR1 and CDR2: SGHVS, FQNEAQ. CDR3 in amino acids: CASSTIWDRNIQYF. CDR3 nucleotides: TGTGCCAGCAGCACAATTTGGGACAGAAACATTCAGTACTTC.

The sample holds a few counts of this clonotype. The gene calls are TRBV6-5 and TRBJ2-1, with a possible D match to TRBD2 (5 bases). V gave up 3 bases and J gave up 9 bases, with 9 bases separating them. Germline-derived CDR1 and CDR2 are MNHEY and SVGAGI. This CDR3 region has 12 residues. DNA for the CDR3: TGTGCCAGCAGTTATGGGAGCAGTGAGCAGTTCTTC. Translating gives CASSYGSSEQFF.

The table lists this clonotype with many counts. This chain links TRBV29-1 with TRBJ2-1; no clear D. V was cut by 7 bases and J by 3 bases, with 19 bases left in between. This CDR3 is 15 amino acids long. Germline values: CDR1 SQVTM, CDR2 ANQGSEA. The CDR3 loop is CSADFRPSGYNEQFF. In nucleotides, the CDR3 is TGCAGCGCCGATTTCAGACCCTCCGGCTACAATGAGCAGTTCTTC.

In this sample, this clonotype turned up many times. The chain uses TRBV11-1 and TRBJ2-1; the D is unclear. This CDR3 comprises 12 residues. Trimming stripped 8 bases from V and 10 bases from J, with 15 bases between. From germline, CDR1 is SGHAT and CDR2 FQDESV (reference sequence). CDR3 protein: CASGQLSREQFF. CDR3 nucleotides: TGTGCCAGCGGCCAACTTTCGCGGGAGCAGTTCTTC.

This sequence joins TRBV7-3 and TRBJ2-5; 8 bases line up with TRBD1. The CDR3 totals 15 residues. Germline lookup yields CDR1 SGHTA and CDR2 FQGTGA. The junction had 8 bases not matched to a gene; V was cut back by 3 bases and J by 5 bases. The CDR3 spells CASSFQGASLETQYF. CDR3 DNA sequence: TGTGCCAGCAGCTTCCAGGGGGCGAGTTTGGAGACCCAGTACTTC.